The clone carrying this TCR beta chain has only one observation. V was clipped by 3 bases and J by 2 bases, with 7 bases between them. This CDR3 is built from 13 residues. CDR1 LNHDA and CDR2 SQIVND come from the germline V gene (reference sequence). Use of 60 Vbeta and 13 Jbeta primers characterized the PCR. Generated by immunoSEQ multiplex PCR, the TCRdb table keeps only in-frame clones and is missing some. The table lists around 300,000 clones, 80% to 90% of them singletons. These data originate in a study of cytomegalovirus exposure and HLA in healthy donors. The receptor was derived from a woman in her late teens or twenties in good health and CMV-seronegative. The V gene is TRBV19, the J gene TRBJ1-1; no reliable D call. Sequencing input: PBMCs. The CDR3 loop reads CASSIQANTEAFF. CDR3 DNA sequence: TGTGCCAGTAGTATCCAAGCCAACACTGAAGCTTTCTTT.